This T cell receptor (beta chain) was retrieved from a study of graft-versus-host responses after intestinal transplantation. Method: immunoSEQ multiplex PCR; TCRdb's copy keeps in-frame clones and lacks some. Of more than 70,000 clones in the sample, roughly nine tenths were seen once. Germline CDR1 MNHEY, CDR2 SVGAGI. The V gene lost 0 bases and the J gene lost 7 bases, with 9 bases spanning the gap. This CDR3 is built from 13 residues. With regard to this clone: Its antigen is currently unknown.

This chain joins TRBV6-5 and TRBJ2-5; D call uncertain. This TCR derives from a human donor who received an intestinal transplant. The specimen comprised unstimulated CD4+ T cells sorted from spleen or lymph node cells, sampled before intestinal transplant. The CDR3 DNA reads TGTGCCAGCAGTTACTCATGGTCGGGGACCCAGTACTTC. Translating gives CASSYSWSGTQYF.